These T cell receptor beta chains were read from a single sample in a study of blood T cell repertoires in COVID-19. Sequencing used immunoSEQ multiplex PCR; TCRdb keeps in-frame clones, though not all of them. The sample lists 80,000 to 100,000 clones; 81% were seen once. Sequencing was done on a sample of peripheral blood. These receptors all stem from a man aged 55 to 70 with acute or convalescent COVID-19. CDR3s include the opening cysteine and the closing phenylalanine or tryptophan. A D gene is named only where the DNA matches it firmly. Some rows mark clone size as missing; the rest say once, few, many or name a class of expanded clone.

j_gene | v_gene | d_gene | abundance | CDR3nt | CDR3aa
TRBJ2-3 | TRBV28 | TRBD2 | - | TGTGCCAGTCTTGGACTAGCGGGAAGGGGGGATACGCAGTATTTT | CASLGLAGRGDTQYF
TRBJ2-3 | TRBV6-2/TRBV6-3 | TRBD2 | - | TGTGCCAGCAGTTACCTAGCGGGGGGCACAGATACGCAGTATTTT | CASSYLAGGTDTQYF
TRBJ2-1 | TRBV5-4 | TRBD2 | few | TGTGCCAGCAGGCAGCGGGAGCGCAACAATGAGCAGTTCTTC | CASRQRERNNEQFF
TRBJ1-1 | TRBV5-6 | - | - | TGTGCCAGCGGACTATTGAACACTGAAGCTTTCTTT | CASGLLNTEAFF
TRBJ2-4 | TRBV11-3 | - | - | TGTGCCAGCAGCTTACAGGCCAAAAACATTCAGTACTTC | CASSLQAKNIQYF
TRBJ2-5 | TRBV19 | TRBD2 | - | TGTGCCAGTAGTATAAGGGGGACTAGTGTGGAGACCCAGTACTTC | CASSIRGTSVETQYF
TRBJ2-6 | TRBV11-3 | - | - | TGTGCCAGCACCCCCGGGGTAAACTCTGGGGCCAACGTCCTGACTTTC | CASTPGVNSGANVLTF
TRBJ2-7 | TRBV27 | TRBD1 | - | TGTGCCAGCAGAAGGACAGGGGGCCCCTACGAGCAGTACTTC | CASRRTGGPYEQYF
TRBJ2-7 | TRBV19 | TRBD2 | - | TGTGCCAGTAGTCTCCGCAGGGTAGCGGGAGGCCCTAACTACGAGCAGTACTTC | CASSLRRVAGGPNYEQYF
TRBJ2-7 | TRBV10-3 | - | - | TGTGCCATCAGTGAGTCGATCTTGGGTTGGCAGGAACCTTCCTACGAGCAGTACTTC | CAISESILGWQEPSYEQYF
TRBJ1-2 | TRBV5-6 | TRBD1 | - | TGTGCCAGCAGTCTTGACAGGGGAGGACACTATGGCTACACCTTC | CASSLDRGGHYGYTF
TRBJ1-1 | TRBV11-2 | - | - | TGTGCCAGCAGCCGTAGATACCGTATGAACACTGAAGCTTTCTTT | CASSRRYRMNTEAFF
TRBJ2-5 | TRBV11-2 | - | - | TGTGCCAGCAGCTTAGATCCCCTAGCAGGAGAGACCCAGTACTTC | CASSLDPLAGETQYF
TRBJ2-2 | TRBV5-1 | - | - | TGCGCCAGCAGTCAACTAGCTGAGAACACCGGGGAGCTGTTTTTT | CASSQLAENTGELFF
TRBJ1-3 | TRBV5-6 | - | - | TGTGCCAGCGAATACCTGGGGGGCTCTGGAAACACCATATATTTT | CASEYLGGSGNTIYF
TRBJ1-4 | TRBV18 | TRBD1 | - | TGTGCCAGCTCACCATTCCAGGGGGTGATGACTAATGAAAAACTGTTTTTT | CASSPFQGVMTNEKLFF
TRBJ2-5 | TRBV7-8 | - | - | TGTGCCAGCAGCTTGGACAGAGAAGAGACCCAGTACTTC | CASSLDREETQYF
TRBJ1-2 | TRBV3-1/TRBV3-2 | - | - | TGTGCCAGCAGCCAAGGAAGAGCAGGTCGGGGCTACACCTTC | CASSQGRAGRGYTF
TRBJ2-3 | TRBV3-1/TRBV3-2 | - | once | TGTGCCAGCAGCCAGATACGCGGGGCCAGGGTGGCAGATACGCAGTATTTT | CASSQIRGARVADTQYF
TRBJ1-1 | TRBV6-5 | TRBD1 | - | TGTGCCAGCCGACCCGGTACAGGGGCGCGGGCTGAAGCTTTCTTT | CASRPGTGARAEAFF
TRBJ2-7 | TRBV6-6 | - | - | TGTGCCAGCAGTTACGTCGGCGGGGACCCCTACGAGCAGTACTTC | CASSYVGGDPYEQYF
TRBJ2-7 | TRBV28 | TRBD2 | - | TGTGCCAGCAGTCTCTCGGGGGGGCGGGTCCACGAGCAGTACTTC | CASSLSGGRVHEQYF
TRBJ1-2 | TRBV6-2/TRBV6-3 | - | - | TGTGCCAGCAGTTCAGACGGACAGATTAACTATGGCTACACCTTC | CASSSDGQINYGYTF
TRBJ2-3 | TRBV7-9 | - | - | TGTGCCAGCAGCCTGAAAATGGGTGGGGGGGCTTGGCAAGTTACGCAGTATTTT | CASSLKMGGGAWQVTQYF
TRBJ1-5 | TRBV7-2 | TRBD1 | - | TGTGCCAGCAGCTGGGGACAGGAGTTTAGCAATCAGCCCCAGCATTTT | CASSWGQEFSNQPQHF
TRBJ1-1 | TRBV12-3/TRBV12-4 | - | - | TGTGCCAGCTTGGGGGACACGAACACTGAAGCTTTCTTT | CASLGDTNTEAFF
TRBJ1-5 | TRBV18 | - | - | TGTGCCAGCTCACCAGCGGGGGTGGGCAATCAGCCCCAGCATTTT | CASSPAGVGNQPQHF
TRBJ1-6 | TRBV19 | TRBD1 | few | TGTGCCAGTAGTGCATCCCGGGACAGCAATTCACCCCTCCACTTT | CASSASRDSNSPLHF
TRBJ1-1 | TRBV20-1 | - | once | TGCAGTGCAAGCGACAACACTGAAGCTTTCTTT | CSASDNTEAFF
TRBJ1-1 | TRBV19 | - | - | TGTGCCAGTAGGAGGGGGACGGAGACTGAAGCTTTCTTT | CASRRGTETEAFF
TRBJ2-7 | TRBV27 | - | - | TGTGCCAGCAGCCCGGGACTTGACTCCTACGAGCAGTACTTC | CASSPGLDSYEQYF
TRBJ1-1 | TRBV9 | - | once | TGTGCCAGCAGCGCGGGTGTTTGGTGGTACACTGAAGCTTTCTTT | CASSAGVWWYTEAFF
TRBJ2-7 | TRBV14 | TRBD2 | once | TGTGCCAGCAGCCCCCTCGGGACTAGTGTCTACGAGCAGTACTTC | CASSPLGTSVYEQYF
TRBJ1-6 | TRBV12-3/TRBV12-4 | - | - | TGTGCCAGCAGTTTCGGGAACTCACCCCTCCACTTT | CASSFGNSPLHF
TRBJ2-5 | TRBV3-1/TRBV3-2 | TRBD2 | once | TGTGCCAGCAGCCAGCGACTAGCTGGCGCATGGGCCCAGTACTTC | CASSQRLAGAWAQYF
TRBJ1-1 | TRBV12-5 | TRBD1 | few | TGTGCTAGTGGTCCGGAACAGGGGAAGAACACTGAAGCTTTCTTT | CASGPEQGKNTEAFF
TRBJ1-5 | TRBV7-3 | TRBD1 | few | TGTGCCAGCAGCCCAACCGGGACAGGGAACCAGCCCCAGCATTTT | CASSPTGTGNQPQHF
TRBJ2-7 | TRBV9 | TRBD2 | few | TGTGCCAGCAGCGCTGGACTAGCGGGACAAGGCTACGAGCAGTACTTC | CASSAGLAGQGYEQYF
TRBJ2-6 | TRBV9 | - | - | TGTGCCAGCAGCCCGAGGGGGGGGCTTGGGGCCAACGTCCTGACTTTC | CASSPRGGLGANVLTF
TRBJ1-5 | TRBV19 | - | - | TGTGCCAGTAGTATAGAAAGGGGCCAACACCCCCAGCATTTT | CASSIERGQHPQHF
TRBJ2-1 | TRBV19 | TRBD2 | - | TGTGCCAGTAGTCCCCAAGCGGGAGGGCTCTACAATGAGCAGTTCTTC | CASSPQAGGLYNEQFF
TRBJ2-1 | TRBV7-2 | TRBD1 | - | TGTGCCAGCAGCGACAGGGTATCCCACAATGAGCAGTTCTTC | CASSDRVSHNEQFF
TRBJ2-7 | TRBV6-5 | - | - | TGTGCCAGCAGTTACCCCGGGACCTACGAGCAGTACTTC | CASSYPGTYEQYF
TRBJ2-1 | TRBV18 | - | - | TGTGCCAGCTCACCCCGGGACTCCTCCAATGAGCAGTTCTTC | CASSPRDSSNEQFF
TRBJ2-7 | TRBV19 | TRBD1 | - | TGTGCCAGTAGTATGGCCGGGACAGGGCTCGAGCAGTACTTC | CASSMAGTGLEQYF
TRBJ2-3 | TRBV11-2 | TRBD2 | - | TGTGCCAGCAGCTTAGATTATCCCAGCGGGGAATTCACAGATACGCAGTATTTT | CASSLDYPSGEFTDTQYF
TRBJ2-7 | TRBV7-3 | TRBD2 | - | TGTGCCAGCAGCTCGATAGGTGTAGGCGGGAGAATCGAGCAGTACTTC | CASSSIGVGGRIEQYF
TRBJ2-3 | TRBV28 | TRBD1 | once | TGTGCCAGCAGTTTCGGGACAGGGACAGATACGCAGTATTTT | CASSFGTGTDTQYF